This TCR beta chain was sequenced during a study of T-cell reconstitution after alpha-beta-depleted transplantation in children. Broader study findings: Where some patients showed high TCRbeta diversity at day 60, it came from recipient T cells and thymic progenitors that had survived. As was reported, about two months after transplant, alpha-beta T cells came from several hundred expanded graft clones. T-cell counts and diversity were attributed mostly to newly produced T cells one year after transplant.

The library targeted TCRbeta and was prepared with unique molecular identifiers. One entry per CDR3 protein, called by TCRdb with MiXCR from the PCR reads. Of hundreds of thousands of distinct CDR3 sequences listed, just over 7.5% were seen once; the top ten hold approximately 8.2%. This clonotype was counted at least ten times. What it recognizes is unknown. V was pared by 5 bases and J by 0 bases, with 20 bases between. This CDR3 region has 19 residues. Germline V gives CDR1 SGHTA, CDR2 FQGNSA. The sequencing used peripheral blood, collected 360 days after TCRalphabeta/CD19-depleted stem cell transplant. The chain combines TRBV7-2 with TRBJ1-6, with D possibly being TRBD1 (6 bases). This TCR came from a female patient aged 2 to 10 who had a stem cell transplant for Fanconi anemia, so the T cells may come from the graft donor. The CDR3 loop reads CASSRTERSRSSYNSPLHF. CDR3 DNA sequence: TGTGCCAGCAGCCGGACAGAAAGGTCCAGGAGCTCCTATAATTCACCCCTCCACTTT.